These 19 T cell receptor beta chains share one sample of origin, sequenced in a study of blood T cell repertoires in COVID-19. The data were produced by immunoSEQ multiplex PCR, yet TCRdb's version contains in-frame clones alone and is incomplete. The table lists 150,000 to 200,000 clones, roughly 80% of them singletons. Sequencing input: peripheral blood. The receptors derive from a woman aged 25 to 39 with acute or convalescent COVID-19.

The chain combines TRBV28 with TRBJ2-7; a weak D match, TRBD1 (7 bases). This CDR3 has 19 amino acids. V was cut by 5 bases and J by 4 bases, with 30 bases left in between. Germline CDR1 MDHEN, CDR2 SYDVKM. The DNA for the CDR3 is TGTGCCAGCAGTCACGCGATCGGGACAGCGGGCTTCCCCTCGTACGAGCAGTACTTC. Translating gives CASSHAIGTAGFPSYEQYF. Full variable domain (outside the CDR3, taken from reference TRBV28 and TRBJ2-7): DVKVTQSSRYLVKRTGEKVFLECVQDMDHENMFWYRQDPGLGLRLIYFSYDVKMKEKGDIPEGYSVSREKKERFSLILESASTNQTSMYLCASSHAIGTAGFPSYEQYFGPGTRLTVT.

The V call is TRBV10-3, the J call TRBJ1-2; 7 bases map to TRBD1. Losses at the gene ends were 4 bases for V and 2 bases for J; bases not matched to a gene: 10. The germline V gene encodes CDR1 ENHRY and CDR2 SYGVKD. The CDR3 runs 16 residues. The CDR3 sequence is CAISGARDSRNYGYTF. CDR3 nucleotides: TGTGCCATCAGTGGGGCCAGGGACAGCCGGAACTATGGCTACACCTTC.

V gene TRBV18 combines with J gene TRBJ1-6, with D perhaps matching TRBD1 (5 bases). The CDR3 runs to 16 residues. Germline CDR1 KGHSH, CDR2 LQKENI. V shed 3 bases and J shed 10 bases, with 19 bases lying between them. CDR3 residues: CASSPQGAGPISPLHF. CDR3 nucleotides: TGTGCCAGCTCACCCCAAGGGGCGGGACCTATATCACCCCTCCACTTT. The full variable domain, its missing parts supplied by reference TRBV18 and TRBJ1-6, is NAGVMQNPRHLVRRRGQEARLRCSPMKGHSHVYWYRQLPEEGLKFMVYLQKENIIDESGMPKERFSAEFPKEGPSILRIQQVVRGDSAAYFCASSPQGAGPISPLHFGNGTRLTVT.

The J gene is TRBJ2-7, the V gene TRBV6-6; 10 nucleotides align to TRBD2. Per the germline V gene, CDR1 is MNHNY and CDR2 is SVGAGI (reference sequence). The V gene end was trimmed by 6 bases and the J gene end by 2 bases; junction bases not matched to a gene: 7. This CDR3 has 15 residues. The CDR3 sequence: CASRDSGRNAYEQYF. In nucleotides, the CDR3 is TGTGCCAGCAGGGATAGCGGGAGGAACGCCTACGAGCAGTACTTC.

This clone was counted ten times or more. This chain joins TRBV7-6 and TRBJ2-1, with 7 bases identical to TRBD1. The CDR3 contains 18 residues. The V gene end was trimmed by 1 base and the J gene end by 0 bases; junction bases not matched to a gene: 9. Per the germline V gene, CDR1 is SGHVS and CDR2 is FNYEAQ. As DNA, the CDR3 is TGTGCCAGCAGCTTAGATGGGACAGAGGGGGTCTCCTACAATGAGCAGTTCTTC. Protein sequence: CASSLDGTEGVSYNEQFF.

The chain combines TRBV4-3 with TRBJ2-5, with 12 bases aligning to TRBD2. Germline CDR1 reads LGHNA; CDR2 reads YSLEER. The junction had 8 bases not matched to a gene; V was cut back by 1 base and J by 5 bases. This CDR3 has 17 amino acids. The CDR3 DNA reads TGCGCCAGCAGCCAAGTCGCTAGCGGGAGGGCCGGGGAGACCCAGTACTTC. Translating it yields CASSQVASGRAGETQYF.

This clone was found once. V and J are TRBV27 and TRBJ2-1, with D maybe TRBD2 (5 bases). Germline-derived CDR1 and CDR2 are MNHEY and SMNVEV (reference sequence). V shed 9 bases and J shed 3 bases, with 6 bases lying between them. This CDR3 comprises 11 residues. The CDR3 region is CARDYYNEQFF. Written as DNA, the CDR3 is TGTGCCAGAGACTACTACAATGAGCAGTTCTTC.

Regarding this clone: Other DNA sequences in the same sample also yield this CDR3. This chain links TRBV7-3 with TRBJ2-3, with D possibly TRBD2 on 6 matching bases. V was cut by 2 bases and J by 6 bases, with 9 bases left in between. This CDR3 is 13 amino acids long. The germline CDR1 and CDR2 sequences are SGHTA and FQGTGA. In DNA form, the CDR3 reads TGTGCCAGCAGCTTAGGCGGGGCTGATACGCAGTATTTT. Encoded protein: CASSLGGADTQYF.

The CDR3 loop is CASSLGGRGSNQPQHF. Here the CDR3 DNA reads TGTGCCAGCAGCTTAGGAGGGCGCGGGAGCAATCAGCCCCAGCATTTT. This sequence joins TRBV7-8 and TRBJ1-5, with unresolved D. V lost 1 base, J lost 1 base, and 11 bases lay in between. Germline values: CDR1 SGHVS, CDR2 FQNEAQ. The CDR3 has 16 amino acids.

The DNA for the CDR3 is TGTGCCACAAAATCCGGGACAGGGGTTTCACCCCTCCACTTT. Its translation: CATKSGTGVSPLHF. J is TRBJ1-6 and V is TRBV27; 10 bases align to TRBD1. The CDR3 totals 14 residues. Trimming took 10 bases from V and 9 from J; bases not matched to a gene: 9. Germline CDR1 and CDR2: MNHEY and SMNVEV (reference sequence).

The J gene is TRBJ1-1, the V gene TRBV19; D may be TRBD1 (6 bases). Germline lookup yields CDR1 LNHDA and CDR2 SQIVND (reference sequence). This CDR3 contains 14 residues. V lost 5 bases to trimming and J lost 6 bases, with 16 bases between them. CDR3 in DNA: TGTGCCAGTAGTTTGGGGGCGATAATACCTGAAGCTTTCTTT. It codes for CASSLGAIIPEAFF.

This clone was seen a single time. The rearrangement joins TRBV3-1 (or the pseudogene TRBV3-2) to TRBJ2-1; D gene uncertain. With 1 base removed from V and 4 bases from J, the gap between germline ends came to 14 bases. The germline CDR1 and CDR2 sequences are LGHDT and YNNKEL (reference sequence). This CDR3 has 16 residues. CDR3 bases: TGTGCCAGCAGCCAAGGCGATCGAACGTATTACAATGAGCAGTTCTTC. Amino acids: CASSQGDRTYYNEQFF.

The V and J genes are TRBV2 and TRBJ1-5; weak D call: TRBD1 (5 bases). The length of the CDR3 is 15 residues. Looked up from germline, CDR1 is SNHLY and CDR2 is FYNNEI. Trimming removed 4 bases from V and 3 bases from J, with 13 bases in between. The CDR3 sequence is CASSAGRVNNQPQHF. DNA of the CDR3: TGTGCCAGCAGTGCGGGCAGGGTGAACAATCAGCCCCAGCATTTT.

The chain joins TRBV7-6 to TRBJ1-4, with D hard to call. V lost 0 bases and J lost 4, with 9 bases in between. The germline gives CDR1 SGHVS, CDR2 FNYEAQ. The CDR3 spans 15 residues. The CDR3 reads CASSLAGANNEKLFF. CDR3 nucleotide sequence: TGTGCCAGCAGCTTAGCAGGAGCTAATAATGAAAAACTGTTTTTT. The full variable domain, completed using reference TRBV7-6 and TRBJ1-4, is GAGVSQSPRYKVTKRGQDVALRCDPISGHVSLYWYRQALGQGPEFLTYFNYEAQQDKSGLPNDRFSAERPEGSISTLTIQRTEQRDSAMYRCASSLAGANNEKLFFGSGTQLSVL.

This sequence joins TRBV6-5 and TRBJ1-1, with D perhaps TRBD1 (6 bases). With 2 bases removed from V and 3 bases from J, the gap between germline ends came to 7 bases. CDR1 and CDR2 (germline): MNHEY, SVGAGI. The length of the CDR3 is 13 residues. CDR3 in DNA: TGTGCCAGCAGTTACCAGGGGCACACTGAAGCTTTCTTT. Its protein is CASSYQGHTEAFF.

The V gene is TRBV29-1, the J gene TRBJ1-1, with no clear D. With 1 base removed from V and 1 base from J, the gap between germline ends came to 13 bases. The CDR3 runs 15 residues. Germline V CDR1 and CDR2: SQVTM, ANQGSEA. CDR3 sequence reads: CSVEVAGKKNTEAFF. The CDR3 bases are TGCAGCGTTGAAGTCGCCGGGAAGAAGAACACTGAAGCTTTCTTT. Full variable domain (remainder filled in from reference TRBV29-1 and TRBJ1-1): SAVISQKPSRDICQRGTSLTIQCQVDSQVTMMFWYRQQPGQSLTLIATANQGSEATYESGFVIDKFPISRPNLTFSTLTVSNMSPEDSSIYLCSVEVAGKKNTEAFFGQGTRLTVV.

The chain joins TRBV6-5 to TRBJ2-5; D is undetermined. V lost 4 bases and J 5 bases, leaving 20 bases between the germline ends. This CDR3 is built from 16 residues. In germline, CDR1 is MNHEY, CDR2 SVGAGI. The CDR3 coding sequence is TGTGCCAGCAGTTCCAACAGATTCCCCTCAAAGGAGACCCAGTACTTC. Translated: CASSSNRFPSKETQYF.

This sequence joins TRBV7-8 and TRBJ1-5, with a tentative D call TRBD1 (6 bases). V dropped 5 bases and J dropped 4 bases, with 9 bases sitting between them. The CDR3 totals 13 residues. Looked up from germline, CDR1 is SGHVS and CDR2 is FQNEAQ. The CDR3 DNA follows: TGTGCCAGCAGCGAAGGGGGAAATCAGCCCCAGCATTTT. This sequence encodes CASSEGGNQPQHF.

The chain combines TRBV3-1 (or the pseudogene TRBV3-2) with TRBJ1-2; tentatively, D is TRBD1 (6 bases). V was clipped by 1 base and J by 8 bases, with 14 bases between them. Germline assignment: CDR1 LGHDT and CDR2 YNNKEL (reference sequence). The CDR3 loop spans 14 amino acids. CDR3 region: CASSQVRGARGYTF. CDR3 nucleotide sequence: TGTGCCAGCAGCCAAGTTCGGGGGGCGAGGGGCTACACCTTC.